This is a list of T cell receptor beta chains from one sample in a study of shared clonotypes between healthy human individuals. This table comes from immunoSEQ multiplex PCR, and its TCRdb copy is limited to in-frame clones, with some not included. The table includes 2 million to 3 million clones, more than 85% detected once. The sample taken for sequencing was naive CD4+ T cells from PBMCs. The receptors derive from a man younger than 35 in good health. Some clones in this sample may be carry-over from other donors' samples. Each CDR3 is given with its conserved first and last residue. D genes are given only for firm matches. Rows may omit the clone size; those that give it use once, few, many or a size class.

cdr3_length	clone_size	j_call	v_call	d_call	cdr3_nt	cdr3_aa
16	-	TRBJ2-5	TRBV11-1	-	TGTGCCAGCAGCTTAGTTCCCGGACAGCCTCAAGAGACCCAGTACTTC	CASSLVPGQPQETQYF
13	-	TRBJ2-3	TRBV5-4	-	TGTGCCAGCAGCTTGATAGTTGCAGATACGCAGTATTTT	CASSLIVADTQYF
17	-	TRBJ2-1	TRBV7-3	TRBD2	TGTGCCAGCAGCTTAATTAGTACTAGCGGACACTACAATGAGCAGTTCTTC	CASSLISTSGHYNEQFF
12	-	TRBJ1-1	TRBV6-1	-	TGTGCCAGCAGTGATGGAGTCCGCTTGGCTTTCTTT	CASSDGVRLAFF
15	-	TRBJ2-1	TRBV15	-	TGTGCCACCAGCAGAGTATTCGGGACTGACAATGAGCAGTTCTTC	CATSRVFGTDNEQFF
12	-	TRBJ1-1	TRBV29-1	TRBD1	TGCAGCATCCGACAGGGAGGCACTGAAGCTTTCTTT	CSIRQGGTEAFF
15	-	TRBJ2-1	TRBV6-1	TRBD1	TGTGCCAGCAGTGAAAGGGGGCAATCCTACAATGAGCAGTTCTTC	CASSERGQSYNEQFF
10	-	TRBJ2-5	TRBV29-1	-	TGCAGCGTTGAGAAAGAGACCCAGTACTTC	CSVEKETQYF
14	-	TRBJ1-5	TRBV5-1	TRBD1	TGCGCCAGCAGCCCGGGACAGGAAAATCAGCCCCAGCATTTT	CASSPGQENQPQHF
12	-	TRBJ2-1	TRBV5-1	-	TGCGCCAGCAGGAAGCTGGGGAATGAGCAGTTCTTC	CASRKLGNEQFF
15	-	TRBJ2-3	TRBV30	TRBD1	TGTGCCTGGAGCTCCGGACAGGGGGCCACAGATACGCAGTATTTT	CAWSSGQGATDTQYF
15	-	TRBJ2-1	TRBV6-5	TRBD2	TGTGCCAGCAGACTGACTAGCGGGGCGTACAATGAGCAGTTCTTC	CASRLTSGAYNEQFF
15	-	TRBJ2-4	TRBV28	TRBD2	TGTGCCAGCAGTTCGGCGGGAGTAGCCAAAAACATTCAGTACTTC	CASSSAGVAKNIQYF
15	-	TRBJ1-6	TRBV5-1	TRBD1	TGCGCCAGCAGCCAGGACAGGGGGCAGGGTTCACCCCTCCACTTT	CASSQDRGQGSPLHF
14	-	TRBJ1-2	TRBV10-3	-	TGTGCCATCAGTGAGTCGACAACGCCCTATGGCTACACCTTC	CAISESTTPYGYTF
14	-	TRBJ2-7	TRBV7-2	-	TGTGCCAGCAGCCCCTGGGCAGGGAGCTACGAGCAGTACTTC	CASSPWAGSYEQYF
19	-	TRBJ2-1	TRBV7-3	TRBD2	TGTGCCAGCAGCTTAAGTCATGCTAGCGGGACCCGCTCCTACAATGAGCAGTTCTTC	CASSLSHASGTRSYNEQFF
17	-	TRBJ1-5	TRBV27	-	TGTGCCAGCAGTCCGCATTTAGGGCGGGGTAGCAATCAGCCCCAGCATTTT	CASSPHLGRGSNQPQHF
17	-	TRBJ2-5	TRBV28	TRBD2	TGTGCCAGCAGTTTAAGGCTAGCGGGAGGGCCGGTTGGGACCCAGTACTTC	CASSLRLAGGPVGTQYF
14	-	TRBJ2-3	TRBV29-1	-	TGCAGCGTTGAAGATTGGGCGTCGCCAGATACGCAGTATTTT	CSVEDWASPDTQYF
15	-	TRBJ2-3	TRBV5-1	-	TGCGCCAGCAGCTTGTTAGGTAGTAGCACAGATACGCAGTATTTT	CASSLLGSSTDTQYF
15	-	TRBJ2-1	TRBV5-1	-	TGCGCCAGCAGCCTCTCAATCGGGACGCCAAATGAGCAGTTCTTC	CASSLSIGTPNEQFF
14	-	TRBJ2-7	TRBV18	-	TGTGCCAGCTCACCACCAGGCACAGGCAACGAGCAGTACTTC	CASSPPGTGNEQYF
15	once	TRBJ2-2	TRBV18	TRBD1	TGTGCCAGCTCACTGGGACAGCCAAGCATCGGGGAGCTGTTTTTT	CASSLGQPSIGELFF
16	-	TRBJ2-2	TRBV5-4	TRBD2	TGTGCCAGCAGCTTGCTTACTAGCGGAAACACCGGGGAGCTGTTTTTT	CASSLLTSGNTGELFF
13	-	TRBJ1-1	TRBV6-1	-	TGTGCCAGCAGTGAAGAAGAGGGGCTTGAAGCTTTCTTT	CASSEEEGLEAFF
14	-	TRBJ1-4	TRBV7-2	-	TGTGCCAGCAGCTTATCAGGGTTGGGAGGAAAACTGTTTTTT	CASSLSGLGGKLFF
13	-	TRBJ1-1	TRBV30	TRBD1	TGTGCCTGGCGACAGGGGTTGAACACTGAAGCTTTCTTT	CAWRQGLNTEAFF
18	-	TRBJ2-5	TRBV28	-	TGTGCCAGCAGAGGATACCGGGCCGCGCTTTCGGACCAAGAGACCCAGTACTTC	CASRGYRAALSDQETQYF
18	-	TRBJ2-3	TRBV5-6	TRBD2	TGTGCCAGCAGCACTAGCGGGAGATCGTCCTCTAGCACAGATACGCAGTATTTT	CASSTSGRSSSSTDTQYF
15	-	TRBJ2-3	TRBV5-4	-	TGTGCCAGCAGCTTGCGGGACTTTACCACAGATACGCAGTATTTT	CASSLRDFTTDTQYF
13	-	TRBJ2-5	TRBV7-3	-	TGTGCCAGCAGCTTAACTTGGAGAGAGACCCAGTACTTC	CASSLTWRETQYF
15	-	TRBJ1-1	TRBV11-2	-	TGTGCCAGCAGCTTATTGGGGGGGCCCGACACTGAAGCTTTCTTT	CASSLLGGPDTEAFF
15	-	TRBJ2-1	TRBV28	TRBD1	TGTGCCAGCACGACATCAGGGGGCTCCTACAATGAGCAGTTCTTC	CASTTSGGSYNEQFF
16	-	TRBJ2-1	TRBV9	TRBD2	TGTGCCAGCAGCGGCCCGCTAGCGGGTCATGGCGATGAGCAGTTCTTC	CASSGPLAGHGDEQFF
13	-	TRBJ1-2	TRBV7-8	TRBD1	TGTGCCAGCAGCCTCGGACAGGGTCGGGGCTACACCTTC	CASSLGQGRGYTF
16	-	TRBJ1-4	TRBV5-8	-	TGTGCCAGCAGCCGAGGGTTAGCGTCAACTAATGAAAAACTGTTTTTT	CASSRGLASTNEKLFF
14	-	TRBJ1-2	TRBV6-6	-	TGTGCCAGCAGTTCAACAGGGTTCCCCTATGGCTACACCTTC	CASSSTGFPYGYTF
14	-	TRBJ1-2	TRBV7-2	-	TGTGCCAGCAGCACAGAACCGTTTAACTATGGCTACACCTTC	CASSTEPFNYGYTF
16	-	TRBJ2-1	TRBV4-3	TRBD2	TGCGCCAGCAGCTCTCCTCGGGCTAGCGGTTACAATGAGCAGTTCTTC	CASSSPRASGYNEQFF
16	-	TRBJ2-2	TRBV4-3	TRBD1	TGCGCCAGCAGCCAAAAAACAGGGGATGGGACCGGGGAGCTGTTTTTT	CASSQKTGDGTGELFF
16	-	TRBJ1-3	TRBV7-9	-	TGTGCCAGCAGCCCTGCCTGGGGGAGCTCTGGAAACACCATATATTTT	CASSPAWGSSGNTIYF
12	-	TRBJ1-2	TRBV27	TRBD1	TGTGCCAGCAGTACAGGGGGCTATGGCTACACCTTC	CASSTGGYGYTF